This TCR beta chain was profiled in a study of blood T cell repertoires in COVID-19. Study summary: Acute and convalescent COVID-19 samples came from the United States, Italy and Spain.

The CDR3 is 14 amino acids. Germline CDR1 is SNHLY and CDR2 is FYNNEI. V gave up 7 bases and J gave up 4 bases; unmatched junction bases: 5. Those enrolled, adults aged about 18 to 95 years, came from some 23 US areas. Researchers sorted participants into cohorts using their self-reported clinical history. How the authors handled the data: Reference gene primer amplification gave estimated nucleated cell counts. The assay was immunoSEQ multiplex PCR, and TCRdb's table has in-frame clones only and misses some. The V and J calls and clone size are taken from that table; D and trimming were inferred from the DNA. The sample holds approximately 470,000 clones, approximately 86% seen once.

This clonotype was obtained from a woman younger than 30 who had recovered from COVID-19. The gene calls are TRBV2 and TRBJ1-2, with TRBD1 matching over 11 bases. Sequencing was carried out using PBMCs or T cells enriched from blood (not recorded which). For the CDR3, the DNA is TGTGCCAGCACCTGGACAGGGGGCTTCTATGGCTACACCTTC. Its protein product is CASTWTGGFYGYTF.